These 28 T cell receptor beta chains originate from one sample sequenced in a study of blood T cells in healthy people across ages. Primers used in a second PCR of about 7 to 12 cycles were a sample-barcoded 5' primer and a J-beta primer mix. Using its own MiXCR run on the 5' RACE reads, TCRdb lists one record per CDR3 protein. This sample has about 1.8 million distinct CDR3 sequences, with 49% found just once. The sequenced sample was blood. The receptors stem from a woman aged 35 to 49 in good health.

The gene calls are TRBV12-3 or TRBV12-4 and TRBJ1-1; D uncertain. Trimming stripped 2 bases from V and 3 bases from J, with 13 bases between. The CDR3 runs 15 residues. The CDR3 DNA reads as TGTGCCAGCAGTTTACCTCCTTATAGAGACACTGAAGCTTTCTTT. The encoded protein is CASSLPPYRDTEAFF.

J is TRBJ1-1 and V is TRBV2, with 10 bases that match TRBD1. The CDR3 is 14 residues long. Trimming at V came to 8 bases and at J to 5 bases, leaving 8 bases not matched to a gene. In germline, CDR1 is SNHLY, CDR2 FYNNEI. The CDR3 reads CASGRTGGNTEAFF. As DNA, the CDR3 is TGTGCCAGCGGACGGACAGGGGGTAATACTGAAGCTTTCTTT.

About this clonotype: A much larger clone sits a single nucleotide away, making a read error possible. The DNA of the CDR3 is TGCGCCAGCAGCTCCGGGGCAGGAGACTACGAGCGGTACTTC. Translated: CASSSGAGDYERYF. V usage is TRBV5-1 and J usage is TRBJ2-5; D assignment may be TRBD1 or TRBD2 (5 bases each). The length of the CDR3 is 14 residues. Germline assignment: CDR1 SGHRS and CDR2 YFSETQ. V lost 3 bases, J lost 13 bases, and 22 bases lay in between.

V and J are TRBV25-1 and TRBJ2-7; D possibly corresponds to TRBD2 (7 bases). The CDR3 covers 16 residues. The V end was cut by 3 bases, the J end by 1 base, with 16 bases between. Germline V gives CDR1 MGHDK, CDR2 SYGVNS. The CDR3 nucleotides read TGTGCCAGCAGTGAGCTACAGGGAGGGGGGTCCTACGAGCAGTACTTC. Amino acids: CASSELQGGGSYEQYF.

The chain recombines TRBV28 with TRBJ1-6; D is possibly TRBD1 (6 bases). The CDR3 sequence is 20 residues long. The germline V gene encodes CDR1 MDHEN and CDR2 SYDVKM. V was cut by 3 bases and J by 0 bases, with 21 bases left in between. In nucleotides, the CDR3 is TGTGCCAGCAGTTTTATCCCGGGACATTCGATTTTCTCCTATAATTCACCCCTCCACTTT. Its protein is CASSFIPGHSIFSYNSPLHF.

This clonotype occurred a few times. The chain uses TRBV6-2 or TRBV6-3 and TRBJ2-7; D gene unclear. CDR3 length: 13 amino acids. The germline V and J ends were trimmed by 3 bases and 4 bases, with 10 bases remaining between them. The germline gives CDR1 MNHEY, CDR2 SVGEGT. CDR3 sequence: CASSYVLGYEQYF. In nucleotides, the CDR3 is TGTGCCAGCAGTTATGTTCTGGGTTACGAGCAGTACTTC.

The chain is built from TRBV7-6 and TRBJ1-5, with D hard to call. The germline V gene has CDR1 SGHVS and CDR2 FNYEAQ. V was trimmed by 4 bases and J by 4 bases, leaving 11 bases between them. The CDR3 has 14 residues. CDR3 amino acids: CASSYGRENQPQHF. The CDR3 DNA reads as TGTGCCAGCAGCTACGGACGGGAGAATCAGCCCCAGCATTTT.

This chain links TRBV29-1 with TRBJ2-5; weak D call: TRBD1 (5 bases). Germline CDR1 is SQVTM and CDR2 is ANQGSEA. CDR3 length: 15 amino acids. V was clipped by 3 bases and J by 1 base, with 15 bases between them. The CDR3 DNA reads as TGCAGCGTTGAGTTCTGGGGCGTGGGCCAAGAGACCCAGTACTTC. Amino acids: CSVEFWGVGQETQYF.

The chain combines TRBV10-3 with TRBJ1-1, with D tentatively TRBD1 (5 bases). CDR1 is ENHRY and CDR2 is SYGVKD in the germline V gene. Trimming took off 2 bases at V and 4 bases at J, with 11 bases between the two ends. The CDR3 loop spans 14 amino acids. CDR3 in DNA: TGTGCCATCAGTGAGGGGGCAGTCGGCACTGAAGCTTTCTTT. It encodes CAISEGAVGTEAFF.

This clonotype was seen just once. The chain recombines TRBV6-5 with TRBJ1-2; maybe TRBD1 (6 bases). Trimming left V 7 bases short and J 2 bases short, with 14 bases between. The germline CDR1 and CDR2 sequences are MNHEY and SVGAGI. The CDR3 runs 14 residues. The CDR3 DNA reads TGTGCCAGCATCTCTCCCGGGACAAACTATGGCTACACCTTC. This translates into CASISPGTNYGYTF.

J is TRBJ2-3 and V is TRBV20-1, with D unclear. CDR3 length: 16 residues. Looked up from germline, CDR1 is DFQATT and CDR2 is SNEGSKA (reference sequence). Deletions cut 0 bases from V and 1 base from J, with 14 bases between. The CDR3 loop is CSARDFVLERTDTQYF. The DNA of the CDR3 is TGCAGTGCTAGAGATTTCGTCCTAGAGCGCACAGATACGCAGTATTTT.

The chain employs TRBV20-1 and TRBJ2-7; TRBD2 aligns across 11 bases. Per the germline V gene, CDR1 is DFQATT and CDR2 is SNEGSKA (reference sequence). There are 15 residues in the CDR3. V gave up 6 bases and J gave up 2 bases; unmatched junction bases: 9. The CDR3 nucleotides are TGCAGTGCCAGCTATCGTAGCGGGGGGGCCTACGAGCAGTACTTC. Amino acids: CSASYRSGGAYEQYF.

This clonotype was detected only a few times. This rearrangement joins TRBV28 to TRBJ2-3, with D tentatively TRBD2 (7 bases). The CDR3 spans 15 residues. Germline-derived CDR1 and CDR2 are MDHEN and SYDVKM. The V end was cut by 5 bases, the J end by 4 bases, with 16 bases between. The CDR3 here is CASSPWGGPADTQYF. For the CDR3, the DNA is TGTGCCAGCAGTCCCTGGGGGGGGCCCGCAGATACGCAGTATTTT.

The DNA of the CDR3 is TGTGCCAGCAGCCCCCTCGGGGGATTCCAAGAGACCCAGTACTTC. Translating gives CASSPLGGFQETQYF. The V gene is TRBV7-6, the J gene TRBJ2-5; a weak D match, TRBD2 (6 bases). Trimming removed 5 bases from V and 1 base from J, with 14 bases in between. Germline loops: CDR1 SGHVS, CDR2 FNYEAQ. This CDR3 region has 15 residues.

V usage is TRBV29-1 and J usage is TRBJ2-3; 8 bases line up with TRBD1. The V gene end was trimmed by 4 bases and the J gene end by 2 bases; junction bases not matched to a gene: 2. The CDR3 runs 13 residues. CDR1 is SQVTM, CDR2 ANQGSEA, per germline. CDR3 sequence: CSVAGQVTDTQYF. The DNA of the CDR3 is TGCAGCGTTGCGGGACAGGTCACAGATACGCAGTATTTT.

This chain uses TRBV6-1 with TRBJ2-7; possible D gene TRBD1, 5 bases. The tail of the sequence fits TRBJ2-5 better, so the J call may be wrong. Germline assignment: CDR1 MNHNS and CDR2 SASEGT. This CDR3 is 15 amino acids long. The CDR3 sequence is CASSEKWAGSETQYF. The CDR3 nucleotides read TGTGCCAGCAGTGAAAAGTGGGCAGGGTCAGAGACCCAGTACTTC.

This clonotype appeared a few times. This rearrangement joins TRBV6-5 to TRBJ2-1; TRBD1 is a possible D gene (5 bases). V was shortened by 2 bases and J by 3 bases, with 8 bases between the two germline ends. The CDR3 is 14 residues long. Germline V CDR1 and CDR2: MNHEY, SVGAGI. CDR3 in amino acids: CASSYEGDYNEQFF. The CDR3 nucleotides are TGTGCCAGCAGTTACGAAGGGGACTACAATGAGCAGTTCTTC.

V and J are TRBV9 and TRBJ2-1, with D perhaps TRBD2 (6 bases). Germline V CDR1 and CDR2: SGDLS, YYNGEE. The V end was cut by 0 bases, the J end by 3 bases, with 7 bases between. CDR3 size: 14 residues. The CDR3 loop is CASSVEEGYNEQFF. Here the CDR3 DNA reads TGTGCCAGCAGCGTAGAGGAGGGCTACAATGAGCAGTTCTTC.

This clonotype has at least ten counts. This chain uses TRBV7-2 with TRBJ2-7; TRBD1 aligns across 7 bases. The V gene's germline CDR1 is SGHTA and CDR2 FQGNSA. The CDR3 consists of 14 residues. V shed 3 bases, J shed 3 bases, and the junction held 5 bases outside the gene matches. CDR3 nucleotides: TGTGCCAGCAGCTTGGGGGACAGCTTCTACGAGCAGTACTTC. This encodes CASSLGDSFYEQYF.

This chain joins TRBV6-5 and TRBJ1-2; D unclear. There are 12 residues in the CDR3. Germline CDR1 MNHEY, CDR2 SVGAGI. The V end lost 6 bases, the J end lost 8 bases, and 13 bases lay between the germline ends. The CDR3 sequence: CASSFSTGGYTF. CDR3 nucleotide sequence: TGTGCCAGCAGCTTTTCGACCGGGGGCTACACCTTC.

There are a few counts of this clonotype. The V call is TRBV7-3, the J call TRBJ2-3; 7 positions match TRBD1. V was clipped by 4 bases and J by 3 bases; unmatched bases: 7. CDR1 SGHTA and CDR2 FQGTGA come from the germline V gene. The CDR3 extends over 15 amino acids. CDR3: CASSSPGQRTDTQYF. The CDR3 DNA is TGTGCCAGCAGCTCTCCGGGACAGAGGACAGATACGCAGTATTTT.

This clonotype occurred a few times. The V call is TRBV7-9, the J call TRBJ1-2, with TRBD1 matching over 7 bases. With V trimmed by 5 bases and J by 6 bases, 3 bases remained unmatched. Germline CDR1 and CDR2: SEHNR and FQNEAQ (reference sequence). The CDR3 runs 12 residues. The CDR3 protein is CASSADRDGYTF. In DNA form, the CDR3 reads TGTGCCAGCAGCGCCGACAGGGATGGCTACACCTTC.

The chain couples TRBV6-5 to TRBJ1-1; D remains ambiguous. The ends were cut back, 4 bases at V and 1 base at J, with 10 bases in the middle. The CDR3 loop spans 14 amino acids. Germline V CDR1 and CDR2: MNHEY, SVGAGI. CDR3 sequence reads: CASSLGSPNTEAFF. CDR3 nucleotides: TGTGCCAGCAGTTTGGGCAGCCCGAACACTGAAGCTTTCTTT.

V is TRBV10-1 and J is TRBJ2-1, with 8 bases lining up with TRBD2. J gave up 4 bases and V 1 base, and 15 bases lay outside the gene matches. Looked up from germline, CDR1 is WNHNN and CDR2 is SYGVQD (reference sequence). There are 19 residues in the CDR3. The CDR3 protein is CASSELRAVAGTPYNEQFF. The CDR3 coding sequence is TGCGCCAGCAGTGAGTTACGGGCGGTAGCGGGGACGCCATACAATGAGCAGTTCTTC.

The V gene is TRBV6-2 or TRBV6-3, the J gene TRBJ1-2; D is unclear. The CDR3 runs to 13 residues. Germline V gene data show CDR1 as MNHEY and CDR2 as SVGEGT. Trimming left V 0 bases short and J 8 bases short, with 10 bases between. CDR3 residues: CASSYSSTLGYTF. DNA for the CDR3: TGTGCCAGCAGTTACTCGAGTACACTCGGCTACACCTTC.

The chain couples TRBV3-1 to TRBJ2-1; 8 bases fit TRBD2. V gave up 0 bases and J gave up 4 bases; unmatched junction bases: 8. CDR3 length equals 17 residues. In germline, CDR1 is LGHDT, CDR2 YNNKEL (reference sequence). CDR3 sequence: CASSQDRTSGMYNEQFF. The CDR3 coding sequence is TGTGCCAGCAGCCAAGATCGAACTAGCGGAATGTACAATGAGCAGTTCTTC.

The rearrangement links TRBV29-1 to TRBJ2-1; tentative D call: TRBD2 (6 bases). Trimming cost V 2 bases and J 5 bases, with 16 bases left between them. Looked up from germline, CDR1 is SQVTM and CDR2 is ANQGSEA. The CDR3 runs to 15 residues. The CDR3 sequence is CSVENPGRLNNEQFF. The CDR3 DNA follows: TGCAGCGTTGAAAACCCAGGGAGGTTGAACAATGAGCAGTTCTTC.

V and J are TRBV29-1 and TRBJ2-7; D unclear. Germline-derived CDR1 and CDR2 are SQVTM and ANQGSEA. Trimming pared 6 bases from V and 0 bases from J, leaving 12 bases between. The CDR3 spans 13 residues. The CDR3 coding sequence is TGCAGCGTCGCTGCTCCGAGCTCCTACGAGCAGTACTTC. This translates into CSVAAPSSYEQYF.